Reported below is one T cell receptor beta chain. A J-beta primer mix and a sample-barcoded 5' primer were used in a second PCR of roughly 6 to 12 cycles. TCRdb redid the calling of the 5' RACE reads with MiXCR, one entry per CDR3 protein. The table lists approximately 600,000 distinct CDR3 sequences, approximately 50% of them singletons, with over 35% in the top ten. The record originates from a study of blood T cells in healthy people across ages. The ends were cut back, 4 bases at V and 0 bases at J, with 17 bases in the middle. Germline V CDR1 and CDR2: MDHEN, SYDVKM. The CDR3 loop spans 17 amino acids.

This clonotype was sampled from a man between 60 and 70 years old in good health. Sample: blood. The chain is built from TRBV28 and TRBJ2-3; D not certain. The CDR3 sequence is CASSSPFLLSSTDTQYF. The DNA for the CDR3 is TGTGCCAGCAGTTCCCCTTTCCTACTATCTAGCACAGATACGCAGTATTTT. Combining the CDR3 with reference TRBV28 and TRBJ2-3 gives the whole variable domain DVKVTQSSRYLVKRTGEKVFLECVQDMDHENMFWYRQDPGLGLRLIYFSYDVKMKEKGDIPEGYSVSREKKERFSLILESASTNQTSMYLCASSSPFLLSSTDTQYFGPGTRLTVL.